This T cell receptor beta chain was recovered during a study of Graves' ophthalmopathy and Graves' hyperthyroidism. Amplification targeted the TCR beta CDR3 regions, with RNA transcripts as the source material. Second-round multiplex PCR came after first-round RT-PCR with HTBI primers. TCRdb re-called the multiplex PCR reads with MiXCR, one entry per CDR3 protein. The sample lists 660,000 or so distinct CDR3 sequences, about two fifths occurring once. Details on this clonotype: A much larger clone lies a single base off, so this may be a read error.

CDR3 length: 15 residues. The germline V gene has CDR1 KGHSY and CDR2 FQNENV. The TCR was taken from an adult man with Graves' ophthalmopathy. V and J are TRBV16 and TRBJ1-6, with TRBD1 as a possible D gene (6 bases). What was sequenced was peripheral blood. CDR3: CAGSPSWGLGSPLHF. The DNA for the CDR3 is TGTGCCGGCAGCCCTTCTTGGGGGCTTGGGTCACCCCTCCACTTT.